Following are 21 T cell receptor beta chains from one sample sequenced in a study of T-cell reconstitution after alpha-beta-depleted transplantation in children. Unique molecular identifiers were incorporated into the prepared TCRbeta library. TCRdb fed the PCR reads into MiXCR, producing one record per CDR3 protein. The sample consists of approximately 70,000 distinct CDR3 sequences, roughly 5.2% of them appearing once. The source material was PBMCs, mostly from graft donor cells, sampled 180 days after TCRalphabeta/CD19-depleted stem cell transplant. The source of these receptors is a boy younger than two who had a stem cell transplant for acute myeloid leukemia, so the T cells may come from the graft donor.

This clonotype was recorded at least ten times. The V and J genes are TRBV11-3 and TRBJ2-3, with 8 positions matching TRBD2. The CDR3 contains 20 residues. CDR1 and CDR2 (germline): SGHNT, YENEEA. Trimming at V came to 2 bases and at J to 4 bases, leaving 20 bases not matched to a gene. In DNA form, the CDR3 reads TGTGCCAGCAGCTTATCCTTGCGTGGCGGGGGGCCCTGGTTGCCAGATACGCAGTATTTT. This gives the protein CASSLSLRGGGPWLPDTQYF.

This clonotype was detected ten times or more. The chain combines TRBV6-2 or TRBV6-3 with TRBJ2-5; 12 nucleotides match TRBD1. V lost 5 bases and J lost 4; bases outside the gene matches: 5. CDR3 length: 15 residues. From germline, CDR1 is MNHEY and CDR2 SVGEGT. The CDR3 here is CASSGTGGFVETQYF. DNA for the CDR3: TGTGCCAGCAGTGGGACAGGGGGCTTTGTAGAGACCCAGTACTTC.

This clonotype was found many times. This chain uses TRBV7-9 with TRBJ2-3; the D is unclear. The CDR3 loop spans 14 amino acids. V was trimmed by 1 base and J by 5 bases, leaving 10 bases between them. Germline V gene lookup returns CDR1 SEHNR and CDR2 FQNEAQ (reference sequence). The CDR3 reads CASSLVSRKDTQYF. The CDR3 nucleotides read TGTGCCAGCAGCTTAGTGAGTCGTAAAGATACGCAGTATTTT.

The J gene is TRBJ2-7, the V gene TRBV2, with 7 bases fitting TRBD2. The CDR3 has 16 amino acids. CDR1 and CDR2 (germline): SNHLY, FYNNEI. The CDR3 sequence is CASSENGLAVPCEHYV. DNA of the CDR3: TGTGCCAGCAGTGAAAACGGCCTAGCGGTTCCTTGCGAGCATTACGTC.

This clonotype was detected ten times or more. The chain recombines TRBV28 with TRBJ2-3; maybe TRBD2 (7 bases). This CDR3 has 19 amino acids. Trimming removed 3 bases from V and 0 bases from J, with 22 bases in between. Germline V gene lookup returns CDR1 MDHEN and CDR2 SYDVKM. The CDR3 DNA is TGTGCCAGCAGTTTGGGGTACGGGGGCGGGGGAACTAGCACAGATACGCAGTATTTT. Its protein product is CASSLGYGGGGTSTDTQYF.

Ten or more counts support this clonotype. This chain links TRBV12-3 or TRBV12-4 with TRBJ1-2; D is unresolved. The CDR3 is 13 residues long. V was trimmed by 3 bases and J by 6 bases, leaving 11 bases between them. The CDR3 DNA reads as TGTGCCAGCAGTTTTCTGGCACTAGATGGCTACACCTTC. The encoded protein is CASSFLALDGYTF.

The V call is TRBV2, the J call TRBJ1-2; unclear D gene. The germline V gene has CDR1 SNHLY and CDR2 FYNNEI. Trimming removed 4 bases from V and 5 bases from J, with 2 bases in between. The length of the CDR3 is 10 residues. Here the CDR3 DNA reads TGTGCCAGCAGTGTATATGGCTACACCTTC. As protein: CASSVYGYTF. The whole variable domain, filled in from reference TRBV2 and TRBJ1-2, reads EPEVTQTPSHQVTQMGQEVILRCVPISNHLYFYWYRQILGQKVEFLVSFYNNEISEKSEIFDDQFSVERPDGSNFTLKIRSTKLEDSAMYFCASSVYGYTFGSGTRLTVV.

This clonotype was counted at least ten times. This chain connects TRBV12-3 or TRBV12-4 to TRBJ1-1; D is uncertain. The germline V and J ends were trimmed by 5 bases and 3 bases, with 13 bases remaining between them. This CDR3 is built from 14 residues. The CDR3 region has the DNA TGTGCCAGCAGTCCTCCTCGACGGGACACTGAAGCTTTCTTT. The encoded protein is CASSPPRRDTEAFF.

This clonotype was counted many times. The J gene is TRBJ1-1, the V gene TRBV10-2, with 9 bases that match TRBD1. J was trimmed by 8 bases and V by 8 bases; bases with no gene match: 12. Germline values: CDR1 WSHSY, CDR2 SAAADI. The CDR3 has 14 amino acids. The CDR3 spells CASSALTGGKEAFF. The CDR3 DNA reads as TGCGCCAGCTCAGCCCTGACAGGGGGAAAGGAAGCTTTCTTT.

This clonotype showed up many times. The rearrangement joins TRBV24-1 to TRBJ2-5; 7 bases agree with TRBD1. CDR3 length: 14 residues. V dropped 1 base and J dropped 5; count of bases not matched to a gene: 3. Germline-derived CDR1 and CDR2 are KGHDR and SFDVKD. The CDR3 sequence: CATSDFGTAETQYF. CDR3 DNA: TGTGCCACCAGTGATTTTGGGACAGCCGAGACCCAGTACTTC.

This clonotype was seen more than once but under ten times. The chain carries TRBV18 and TRBJ1-5, with 9 bases identical to TRBD1. Germline values: CDR1 KGHSH, CDR2 LQKENI. The CDR3 spans 15 residues. The junction had 6 bases not matched to a gene; V was cut back by 4 bases and J by 5 bases. CDR3 loop: CASSRWDRVDQPQHF. The CDR3 nucleotides read TGTGCCAGCTCACGATGGGACAGGGTTGATCAGCCCCAGCATTTT. Complete variable domain (other parts from reference TRBV18 and TRBJ1-5): NAGVMQNPRHLVRRRGQEARLRCSPMKGHSHVYWYRQLPEEGLKFMVYLQKENIIDESGMPKERFSAEFPKEGPSILRIQQVVRGDSAAYFCASSRWDRVDQPQHFGDGTRLSIL.

This clonotype showed up many times. V is TRBV7-7 and J is TRBJ1-3; D gene unclear. Trimming stripped 5 bases from V and 10 bases from J, with 3 bases between. This CDR3 has 9 amino acids. Germline V gives CDR1 SSHAT, CDR2 FNYEAQ (reference sequence). For the CDR3, the DNA is TGTGCCAGCAGCCCAACCATATATTTT. Amino acids: CASSPTIYF.

This clonotype was picked up many times. This chain uses TRBV7-2 with TRBJ1-6; TRBD1 might be the D (6 bases). Trimming stripped 5 bases from V and 1 base from J, with 9 bases between. The CDR3 consists of 15 residues. Looked up from germline, CDR1 is SGHTA and CDR2 is FQGNSA. Here the CDR3 DNA reads TGTGCCAGCAGCGCAGGGGTGTCCTATAATTCACCCCTCCACTTT. Its translation: CASSAGVSYNSPLHF.

This clonotype was found many times. The J gene is TRBJ2-7, the V gene TRBV12-3 or TRBV12-4; TRBD1 is a possible D gene (5 bases). Trimming removed 8 bases from V and 2 bases from J, with 16 bases in between. The CDR3 sequence is 14 residues long. CDR3 nucleotides: TGTGCCAGCTGTCTCGACAGTTCCGCCTACGAGCAGTACTTC. Amino acid sequence: CASCLDSSAYEQYF.

This clonotype has ten or more counts. The J gene is TRBJ2-5, the V gene TRBV29-1; a weak D match, TRBD1 (5 bases). Germline V CDR1 and CDR2: SQVTM, ANQGSEA. This CDR3 comprises 11 residues. Deletions cut 6 bases from V and 5 bases from J, with 10 bases between. The CDR3 reads CSVDPGETQYF. The DNA for the CDR3 is TGCAGCGTGGACCCAGGGGAGACCCAGTACTTC.

At least ten counts were recorded for this clonotype. The chain couples TRBV7-8 to TRBJ1-5; D call uncertain. Per germline, CDR1 SGHVS and CDR2 FQNEAQ. This CDR3 is 13 amino acids long. Deletions cut 1 base from V and 4 bases from J, with 5 bases between. The CDR3, as DNA: TGTGCCAGCAGCTTAGGTCCGAATCAGCCCCAGCATTTT. Encoded protein: CASSLGPNQPQHF.

This clonotype was seen ten or more times. V and J are TRBV12-3 or TRBV12-4 and TRBJ1-1; D remains unclear. The V end lost 6 bases, the J end lost 0 bases, and 11 bases lay between the germline ends. The CDR3 has 14 residues. The CDR3 DNA reads as TGTGCCAGCAGCCTCACGGATATGAACACTGAAGCTTTCTTT. Its translation: CASSLTDMNTEAFF.

Regarding this clonotype: The junction does not match germline at one end; this may be a read error. This sequence joins TRBV7-1 and TRBJ1-5; TRBD1 might be the D (5 bases). TRBV7-1 is flagged as an ORF with uncertain function. This CDR3 has 14 amino acids. CDR3 in amino acids: CAISSGGDNQPQHF. The CDR3 DNA reads as TGTGCCATCAGCTCCGGGGGGGACAATCAGCCCCAGCATTTT.

The table lists this clonotype with many counts. The chain has TRBV18 and TRBJ2-1; D is perhaps TRBD1 (6 bases). Germline V CDR1 and CDR2: KGHSH, LQKENI. The CDR3 consists of 15 residues. V was pared by 5 bases and J by 0 bases, with 11 bases between. In DNA form, the CDR3 reads TGTGCCAGCTCAAGCGGACAGCTCTCCTACAATGAGCAGTTCTTC. Encoded protein: CASSSGQLSYNEQFF.

This clonotype showed up many times. The chain has TRBV9 and TRBJ1-2, with 7 bases lining up with TRBD1. This CDR3 is 16 amino acids long. With V trimmed by 0 bases and J by 4 bases, 9 bases remained unmatched. CDR1 SGDLS and CDR2 YYNGEE come from the germline V gene. DNA of the CDR3: TGTGCCAGCAGCGTAGGCTGGGACAGCCAGTTCTATGGCTACACCTTC. It yields the protein CASSVGWDSQFYGYTF.

The table lists this clonotype with many counts. This chain connects TRBV12-3 or TRBV12-4 to TRBJ1-4; D not certain. V was trimmed by 1 base and J by 7 bases, leaving 7 bases between them. The CDR3 extends over 13 amino acids. The CDR3, as DNA: TGTGCCAGCAGTTTAGGGCACACTGAAAAACTGTTTTTT. This translates into CASSLGHTEKLFF.